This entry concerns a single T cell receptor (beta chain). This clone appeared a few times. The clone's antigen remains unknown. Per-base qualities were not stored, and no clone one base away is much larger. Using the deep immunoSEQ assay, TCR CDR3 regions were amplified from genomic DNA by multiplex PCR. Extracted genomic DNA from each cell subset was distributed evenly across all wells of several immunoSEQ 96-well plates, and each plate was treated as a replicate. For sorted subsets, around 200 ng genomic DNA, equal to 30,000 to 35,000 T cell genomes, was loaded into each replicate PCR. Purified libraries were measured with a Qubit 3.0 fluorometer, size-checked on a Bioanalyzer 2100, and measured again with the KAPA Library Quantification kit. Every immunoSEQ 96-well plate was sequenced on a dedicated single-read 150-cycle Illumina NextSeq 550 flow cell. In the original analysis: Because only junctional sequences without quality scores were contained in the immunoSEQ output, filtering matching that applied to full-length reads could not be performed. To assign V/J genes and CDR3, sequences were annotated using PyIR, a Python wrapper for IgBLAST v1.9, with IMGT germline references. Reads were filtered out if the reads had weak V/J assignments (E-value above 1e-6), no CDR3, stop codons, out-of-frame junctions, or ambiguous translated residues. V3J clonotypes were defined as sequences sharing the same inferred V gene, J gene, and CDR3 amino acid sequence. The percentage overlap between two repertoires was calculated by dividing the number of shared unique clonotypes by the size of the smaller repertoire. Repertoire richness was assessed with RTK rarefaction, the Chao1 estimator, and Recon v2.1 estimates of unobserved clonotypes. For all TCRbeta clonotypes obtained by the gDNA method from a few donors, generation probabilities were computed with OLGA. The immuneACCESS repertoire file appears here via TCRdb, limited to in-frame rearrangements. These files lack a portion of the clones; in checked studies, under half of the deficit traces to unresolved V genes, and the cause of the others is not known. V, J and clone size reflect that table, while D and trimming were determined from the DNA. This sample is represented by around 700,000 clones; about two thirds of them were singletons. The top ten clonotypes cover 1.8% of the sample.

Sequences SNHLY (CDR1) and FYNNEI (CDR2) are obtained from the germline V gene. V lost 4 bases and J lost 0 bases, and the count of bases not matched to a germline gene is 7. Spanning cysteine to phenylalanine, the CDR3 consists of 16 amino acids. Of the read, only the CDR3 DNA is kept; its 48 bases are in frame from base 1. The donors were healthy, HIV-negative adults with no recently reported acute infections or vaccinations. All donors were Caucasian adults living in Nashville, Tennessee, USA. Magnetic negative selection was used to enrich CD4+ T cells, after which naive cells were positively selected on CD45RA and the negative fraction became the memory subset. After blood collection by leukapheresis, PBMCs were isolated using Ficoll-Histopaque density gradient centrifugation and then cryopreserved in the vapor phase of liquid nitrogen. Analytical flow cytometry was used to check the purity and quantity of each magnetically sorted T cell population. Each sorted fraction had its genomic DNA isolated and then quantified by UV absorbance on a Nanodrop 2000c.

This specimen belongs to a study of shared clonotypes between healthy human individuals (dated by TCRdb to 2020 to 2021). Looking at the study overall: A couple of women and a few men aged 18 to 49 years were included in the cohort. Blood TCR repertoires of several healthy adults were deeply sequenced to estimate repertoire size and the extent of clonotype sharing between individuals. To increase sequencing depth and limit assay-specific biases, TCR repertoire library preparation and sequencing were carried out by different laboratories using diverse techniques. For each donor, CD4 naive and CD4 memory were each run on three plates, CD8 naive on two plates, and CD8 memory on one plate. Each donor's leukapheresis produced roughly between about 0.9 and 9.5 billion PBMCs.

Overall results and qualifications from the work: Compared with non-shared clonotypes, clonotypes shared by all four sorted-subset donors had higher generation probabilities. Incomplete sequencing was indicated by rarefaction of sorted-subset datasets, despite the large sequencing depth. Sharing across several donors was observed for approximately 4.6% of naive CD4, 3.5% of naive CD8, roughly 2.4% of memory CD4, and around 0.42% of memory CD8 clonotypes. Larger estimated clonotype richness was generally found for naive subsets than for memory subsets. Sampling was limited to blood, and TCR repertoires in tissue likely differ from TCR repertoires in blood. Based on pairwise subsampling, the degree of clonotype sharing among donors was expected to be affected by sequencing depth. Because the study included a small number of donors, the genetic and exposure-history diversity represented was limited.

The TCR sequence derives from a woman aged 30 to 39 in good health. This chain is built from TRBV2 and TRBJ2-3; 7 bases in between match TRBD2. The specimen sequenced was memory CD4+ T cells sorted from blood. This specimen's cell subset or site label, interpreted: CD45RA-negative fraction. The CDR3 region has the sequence CASSATTSASTDTQYF. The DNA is TGTGCCAGCAGTGCTACTACTAGCGCGAGCACAGATACGCAGTATTTT.